The 13 T cell receptor beta chains below all came from one sample that was sequenced in a study of regulatory T cells in long-lasting Graves disease. Time point here: persistent/refractory GD, antithyroid drugs over 5 years with positive TRAb. RNA isolated from PBMCs was used to make the TCR library. Building the TCR beta libraries relied on iRepertoire HTBI primers, and CDR3 regions underwent Arm-PCR. TCRdb redid the calling of the multiplex PCR reads with MiXCR, one entry per CDR3 protein. The sample has 500,000 to 700,000 distinct CDR3 sequences; approximately 31% are singletons. The sequencing here drew on peripheral blood mononuclear cells (PBMCs), taken when the disease was refractory, from a patient treated with antithyroid drugs. The source of these receptors is a female donor with Graves disease.

On this clonotype itself: Mismatch with germline at one junction end may stem from a read error. The chain joins TRBV20-1 to TRBJ1-1; tentatively, D is TRBD1 (6 bases). Germline V gene lookup returns CDR1 DFQATT and CDR2 SNEGSKA (reference sequence). The CDR3 length is 13 residues. In DNA form, the CDR3 reads TGCAGCGCTATTGGGGGGGCGAACACTGAAGCTTTCTTT. It yields the protein CSAIGGANTEAFF.

This clonotype was seen many times. This chain uses TRBV12-3 or TRBV12-4 with TRBJ2-7, with a weak D call TRBD1 (6 bases). The CDR3 spans 14 residues. Trimming took 0 bases from V and 2 from J, leaving 8 bases between them. DNA for the CDR3: TGTGCCAGCAGTTTAGCGTCAGGGGCCTACGAGCAGTACTTC. Protein sequence: CASSLASGAYEQYF.

The V and J genes are TRBV6-1 and TRBJ2-1; 8 bases line up with TRBD2. Trimming at V came to 6 bases and at J to 0 bases, leaving 7 bases not matched to a gene. The germline gives CDR1 MNHNS, CDR2 SASEGT. This CDR3 spans 16 amino acids. The DNA of the CDR3 is TGTGCCAGCAGGGAAATTAGCGGGGTCTCCTACAATGAGCAGTTCTTC. It is translated as CASREISGVSYNEQFF.

V and J are TRBV7-3 and TRBJ2-3; 8 bases agree with TRBD2. CDR3 length: 13 amino acids. The J segment lost 11 bases and the V segment lost 5 bases, leaving 9 bases of the junction unmatched. The germline V gene encodes CDR1 SGHTA and CDR2 FQGTGA. This CDR3 is CASSPGGAGGQYF. The CDR3 DNA follows: TGTGCCAGCAGCCCCGGGGGGGCGGGAGGGCAGTATTTT.

This clonotype was observed at least ten times. J is TRBJ1-2 and V is TRBV28, with no clear D. V dropped 3 bases and J dropped 2 bases, with 10 bases sitting between them. The germline CDR1 and CDR2 sequences are MDHEN and SYDVKM. This CDR3 is 14 amino acids long. CDR3 DNA sequence: TGTGCCAGCAGTTTTGGGCAGCTAAACTATGGCTACACCTTC. Protein product: CASSFGQLNYGYTF.

This clonotype was observed a handful of times. The chain is built from TRBV11-2 and TRBJ1-1; 7 bases match TRBD1. V lost 5 bases to trimming and J lost 1 base; unmatched junction nucleotides: 10. CDR1 and CDR2 from the germline V gene are SGHAT and FQNNGV. The CDR3 covers 16 residues. CDR3 nucleotide sequence: TGTGCCAGCAGCCCGATAGGGGGCGGGCAGAACACTGAAGCTTTCTTT. The encoded protein is CASSPIGGGQNTEAFF.

The chain links TRBV20-1 to TRBJ1-1, with a tentative D call TRBD1 (5 bases). Trimming shortened V by 4 bases and J by 1 base, and 10 bases separated the two germline ends. This CDR3 spans 13 amino acids. Germline V lookup: CDR1 DFQATT, CDR2 SNEGSKA (reference sequence). For the CDR3, the DNA is TGCAGTGCTACTGCGGGACCGAACACTGAAGCTTTCTTT. Its translation: CSATAGPNTEAFF.

J is TRBJ1-3 and V is TRBV18; D gene unclear. The V end lost 3 bases, the J end lost 4 bases, and 13 bases lay between the germline ends. The germline V gene has CDR1 KGHSH and CDR2 LQKENI. This CDR3 has 15 amino acids. Here the CDR3 DNA reads TGTGCCAGCTCACCTCAGGACTTGGGCGGAAACACCATATATTTT. Amino acids: CASSPQDLGGNTIYF.

This clonotype has more than one count but fewer than ten. V gene TRBV12-3 or TRBV12-4 combines with J gene TRBJ2-7; 7 bases fit TRBD2. This CDR3 has 16 amino acids. Trimming took 5 bases from V and 6 from J; bases not matched to a gene: 16. The CDR3 sequence is CASSAHQAGLAAEQYF. CDR3 DNA: TGTGCCAGCAGTGCACATCAGGCGGGGCTAGCGGCCGAGCAGTACTTC.

The chain employs TRBV9 and TRBJ1-1, with D uncertain. V was shortened by 1 base and J by 0 bases, with 10 bases between the two germline ends. In germline, CDR1 is SGDLS, CDR2 YYNGEE. CDR3 size: 15 residues. The CDR3 DNA is TGTGCCAGCAGCGTACACGATCAGATGAACACTGAAGCTTTCTTT. Its protein product is CASSVHDQMNTEAFF.

This clonotype occurred a few times. The rearrangement links TRBV11-3 to TRBJ2-5, with D tentatively TRBD1 or TRBD2 (6 bases each). CDR1 SGHNT and CDR2 YENEEA come from the germline V gene. The V end was cut by 2 bases, the J end by 5 bases, with 12 bases between. CDR3 length equals 14 residues. The CDR3 loop is CASSLRGADETQYF. DNA of the CDR3: TGTGCCAGCAGCTTAAGGGGGGCGGATGAGACCCAGTACTTC.

This chain uses TRBV15 with TRBJ1-5, with D possibly being TRBD1 (5 bases). Trimming took off 1 base at V and 3 bases at J, with 10 bases between the two ends. The germline gives CDR1 LNHNV, CDR2 YYDKDF (reference sequence). The CDR3 has 15 residues. For the CDR3, the DNA is TGTGCCACCAGCAGAGGCCAGGGCCCCAATCAGCCCCAGCATTTT. Amino acid sequence: CATSRGQGPNQPQHF.

This clonotype was detected many times. The rearrangement uses TRBV11-2 and TRBJ2-1, with TRBD2 matching 7 bases. V was clipped by 8 bases and J by 10 bases; unmatched bases: 8. Germline V lookup: CDR1 SGHAT, CDR2 FQNNGV. The CDR3 has 12 amino acids. The CDR3 loop reads CASSGGVGEQFF. As DNA, the CDR3 is TGTGCCAGCTCGGGGGGAGTAGGGGAGCAGTTCTTC.